This T cell receptor beta chain was captured in a study of blood T cell repertoires in COVID-19 (dated by TCRdb to 2019 to 2021). Background for the entire study: The collaborator samples originated in the United States, Italy and Spain and spanned the acute and convalescent phases of COVID-19. The material from the prospective study consisted of cDNA or gDNA derived from T cells, B-cell-depleted T cells, or PBMCs. Subjects who had been exposed to COVID-19, were actively infected with it, or had recovered from it provided the deeply sampled blood TCRbeta repertoires that made up the dataset. A freely available public database, intended as a resource for researchers studying the immune response to SARS-CoV-2, is where the repertoires were released. The samples were drawn from the first 160 participants of the ongoing ImmuneRACE study and from roughly 1,300 subjects provided by 6 global collaborators. A de-identified subject ID, COVID-19 status, age in years and sex were almost always included in the sample metadata. Where HLA class I and class II types were available, the types were taken from metadata supplied by the sample provider, not from assay-based typing.

The immunoSEQ Assay, a bias-controlled multiplex PCR, was used to amplify TCRbeta CDR3 regions from genomic DNA. In the paper's pipeline: The number of nucleated cells in each sample was estimated from the amplification of reference gene primers within the assay. To quantify the absolute abundance of each unique TCRbeta CDR3 rearrangement, sequence reads were collapsed and filtered. For each sample, productive Simpson clonality was calculated as the square root of Simpson's diversity index across productive rearrangements. As stored in TCRdb, this immuneACCESS dataset retains in-frame rearrangements with V and J assigned. A fraction of the clones does not appear; measured against another copy, unresolved V genes explain less than half of the discrepancy, and the remainder lacks a known reason. The D gene and trimming were derived from the DNA, and the V and J assignments and clone size from that table. This sample lists tens of thousands of clones; 80% to 90% were detected once. The top ten clonotypes cover approximately 10% of the sample.

The germline V gene yields SGDLS for CDR1 and YYNGEE for CDR2. Its CDR3 holds 18 amino acids, cysteine through phenylalanine. The CDR3 DNA has 54 bases and is translated from base 1. V is cut by 0 bases and J by 8 bases, and the space between the germline ends is 21 bases. One collaborating source in Seattle enrolled patients while the patients were actively infected and followed the patients over time throughout the course of disease. The collaborating institutions used their own protocols to collect whole blood in K2EDTA tubes. For TCRbeta analysis, collaborator samples were shipped as frozen whole blood, as isolated PBMCs, or as DNA extracted from either sample type. As for this clone: No cognate antigen has been identified for it. No qualities accompany the bases; no much larger clone lies one base away.

Paper-wide results and their limitations: How much clinical and demographic metadata was included differed by source and by participant, and the metadata was provided uncurated.

The chain is assembled from TRBV9 and TRBJ1-6; perhaps TRBD1 is the D gene, with 5 bases matching. Input material: peripheral blood. This receptor was taken from a man between 60 and 70 years old with COVID-19, enrolled during active disease. The DNA sequence is as follows: TGTGCCAGCAGCGTAGGCCCCACAGGATTTGGGGATGATTCACCCCTCCACTTT. This encodes CASSVGPTGFGDDSPLHF.